The clone carrying this T cell receptor (beta chain) was observed a few times. Its cognate antigen is unknown. This sample stems from a study of blood T cells in healthy people across ages. Study-level information: Every two T cells gave about one barcoded beta molecule via template switching.

Overall study findings and caveats: Diversity of TCR beta per million T cells declined in a roughly linear way with age. Long-lived donors carried more naive CD4+ cells and greater diversity than aged donors.

Together with a sample-barcoded 5' primer, a J-beta primer mix was included in a second PCR lasting about 7 to 12 cycles. TCRdb ran MiXCR on the 5' RACE reads and lists one entry per CDR3 protein. This table has 600,000 to 800,000 distinct CDR3 sequences, over 20% appearing once. This CDR3 spans 15 amino acids. CDR1 is SGDLS and CDR2 is YYNGEE in the germline V gene. The V gene end was trimmed by 4 bases and the J gene end by 12 bases; junction bases not matched to a gene: 16. The sequenced sample was blood. The genes are TRBV9 and TRBJ2-1; 7 bases line up with TRBD1. This clonotype was sampled from an older man in good health. CDR3 nucleotide sequence: TGTGCCAGCAGCCCAGAGGGTGACAGGGCTATTTTGCAGTTCTTC. Translation gives CASSPEGDRAILQFF. Full variable domain (rest looked up from reference TRBV9 and TRBJ2-1): DSGVTQTPKHLITATGQRVTLRCSPRSGDLSVYWYQQSLDQGLQFLIQYYNGEERAKGNILERFSAQQFPDLHSELNLSSLELGDSALYFCASSPEGDRAILQFFGPGTRLTVL.